What follows are 25 T cell receptor beta chains derived from one specimen sequenced in a study of cytomegalovirus exposure and HLA in healthy donors (dated by TCRdb to about 2017). The library relied on the immunoSEQ multiplex PCR assay. For the multiplex PCR, a mixture combining 60 forward primers for TCR Vbeta segments and 13 reverse primers for TCR Jbeta segments was used. In its TCRdb copy, this immuneACCESS table keeps in-frame sequences only and misses some clones. Where compared with another copy, unresolved V genes explain less than half of these, and the others have no known cause. The sample table contains under 200,000 clones; only one count was recorded for about 79% of them. Of the sample, about 6.8% falls within the top ten clones. Specimen: PBMCs. These receptor sequences come from a man in his forties or fifties in good health and CMV-seropositive.

The count of this clone is one. V gene TRBV19 combines with J gene TRBJ1-1; D is uncertain. From germline, CDR1 is LNHDA and CDR2 SQIVND (reference sequence). The CDR3 runs to 14 residues. Trimming pared 5 bases from V and 1 base from J, leaving 11 bases between. The CDR3 DNA follows: TGTGCCAGTAGTTTCGGGTCATGGAACACTGAAGCTTTCTTT. This translates into CASSFGSWNTEAFF.

The rearrangement links TRBV7-2 to TRBJ2-3; 9 bases fit TRBD2. CDR1 and CDR2 (germline): SGHTA, FQGNSA. Trimming cost V 2 bases and J 4 bases; bases outside gene matches: 7. This CDR3 spans 16 amino acids. The chain's CDR3 is CASSLWRRGGADTQYF. Here the CDR3 DNA reads TGTGCCAGCAGCTTATGGAGGCGGGGGGGGGCAGATACGCAGTATTTT.

This chain uses TRBV14 with TRBJ2-2, with 10 bases fitting TRBD2. V lost 4 bases, J lost 5 bases, and 7 bases stayed unmatched. The length of the CDR3 is 16 residues. Germline V CDR1 and CDR2: SGHDN, FVKESK. CDR3 in DNA: TGTGCCAGCAGCCTAACAACTAGCGGGGTTACCGGGGAGCTGTTTTTT. Encoded protein: CASSLTTSGVTGELFF.

V usage is TRBV27 and J usage is TRBJ2-2; 8 bases fit TRBD2. The germline CDR1 and CDR2 sequences are MNHEY and SMNVEV (reference sequence). The CDR3 has 15 residues. Trimming removed 4 bases from V and 2 bases from J; junction bases left unmatched: 3. The CDR3 region has the DNA TGTGCCAGCAGTTACAGCGGGAGTAACACCGGGGAGCTGTTTTTT. This translates into CASSYSGSNTGELFF.

The rearrangement links TRBV2 to TRBJ1-4; 7 positions agree with TRBD1. Germline V gene data show CDR1 as SNHLY and CDR2 as FYNNEI. V dropped 7 bases and J dropped 2; count of bases not matched to a gene: 4. The CDR3 length is 14 residues. CDR3 residues: CASNPRGTNEKLFF. CDR3 coding DNA: TGTGCCAGCAACCCCAGGGGGACTAATGAAAAACTGTTTTTT. Full variable domain (outside the CDR3, taken from reference TRBV2 and TRBJ1-4): EPEVTQTPSHQVTQMGQEVILRCVPISNHLYFYWYRQILGQKVEFLVSFYNNEISEKSEIFDDQFSVERPDGSNFTLKIRSTKLEDSAMYFCASNPRGTNEKLFFGSGTQLSVL.

The gene calls are TRBV29-1 and TRBJ1-4, with 8 bases lining up with TRBD1. This CDR3 has 13 amino acids. With 6 bases clipped from V and 7 bases from J, the junction kept 7 bases outside the gene matches. Germline V lookup: CDR1 SQVTM, CDR2 ANQGSEA. CDR3 DNA: TGCAGCGTCTCAGGGGGCCGAGGTGAAAAACTGTTTTTT. It codes for CSVSGGRGEKLFF. The full variable domain, rest sourced from reference TRBV29-1 and TRBJ1-4, is SAVISQKPSRDICQRGTSLTIQCQVDSQVTMMFWYRQQPGQSLTLIATANQGSEATYESGFVIDKFPISRPNLTFSTLTVSNMSPEDSSIYLCSVSGGRGEKLFFGSGTQLSVL.

The J gene is TRBJ1-1, the V gene TRBV7-9; tentatively, D is TRBD1 (5 bases). The CDR3 is 15 residues long. V lost 4 bases, J lost 1 base, and 13 bases lay in between. The germline CDR1 and CDR2 sequences are SEHNR and FQNEAQ (reference sequence). The CDR3 protein is CASSWAGGGNTEAFF. For the CDR3, the DNA is TGTGCCAGCAGCTGGGCCGGGGGGGGGAACACTGAAGCTTTCTTT.

The genes are TRBV4-1 and TRBJ1-2, with no clear D. Germline CDR1 is MGHRA and CDR2 is YSYEKL. The CDR3 extends over 12 amino acids. Trimming shortened V by 4 bases and J by 7 bases, and 10 bases separated the two germline ends. The CDR3, as DNA: TGCGCCAGCAGCCCCCGAATCGGTGGCTACACCTTC. Protein sequence: CASSPRIGGYTF.

The V and J genes are TRBV6-6 and TRBJ1-1, with D maybe TRBD1 (6 bases). Germline values: CDR1 MNHNY, CDR2 SVGAGI (reference sequence). The CDR3 is made up of 14 amino acids. V lost 2 bases and J lost 2, with 9 bases in between. The CDR3 DNA reads TGTGCCAGCAGTTACCAGGGGCTAAACACTGAAGCTTTCTTT. Its translation: CASSYQGLNTEAFF.

V is TRBV5-1 and J is TRBJ2-3; D perhaps matches TRBD2 (6 bases). Deletions cut 2 bases from V and 6 bases from J, with 19 bases between. CDR1 is SGHRS and CDR2 is YFSETQ in the germline V gene. This CDR3 has 16 amino acids. CDR3 nucleotide sequence: TGCGCCAGCAGCTTCGGGGGTAACCCCCGAATGGATACGCAGTATTTT. Translation gives CASSFGGNPRMDTQYF.

The chain employs TRBV2 and TRBJ2-3; D is ambiguous. Germline CDR1 is SNHLY and CDR2 is FYNNEI. Trimming stripped 2 bases from V and 2 bases from J, with 8 bases between. The CDR3 covers 14 residues. The CDR3 loop reads CASSESLATDTQYF. The CDR3 bases are TGTGCCAGCAGTGAAAGTTTGGCCACAGATACGCAGTATTTT.

As for this clone: One end of the junction does not line up with germline, which may come from a read error. Other DNA sequences in the sample encode the same CDR3. This chain joins TRBV19 and TRBJ2-5; 7 bases line up with TRBD2. CDR3 length: 17 residues. Germline CDR1 is LNHDA and CDR2 is SQIVND (reference sequence). This CDR3 reads CASSTGEGRADQETQYF. The DNA of the CDR3 is TGTGCCAGTAGTACCGGGGAGGGCAGGGCCGACCAGGAGACCCAGTACTTC. Variable domain in full (rest from reference TRBV19 and TRBJ2-5): DGGITQSPKYLFRKEGQNVTLSCEQNLNHDAMYWYRQDPGQGLRLIYYSQIVNDFQKGDIAEGYSVSREKKESFPLTVTSAQKNPTAFYLCASSTGEGRADQETQYFGPGTRLLVL.

This clone was seen once. This chain connects TRBV4-2 to TRBJ1-2, with 9 bases that match TRBD1. CDR3 length equals 15 residues. Germline V CDR1 and CDR2: LGHNA, YNFKEQ. V was clipped by 0 bases and J by 6 bases; unmatched bases: 5. CDR3 residues: CASSQDLGQGNGYTF. The CDR3 DNA reads TGTGCCAGCAGCCAAGATCTGGGACAGGGAAATGGCTACACCTTC.

The chain combines TRBV6-1 with TRBJ2-1; 10 nucleotides line up with TRBD2. CDR1 is MNHNS and CDR2 is SASEGT in the germline V gene. The CDR3 is 15 residues long. J lost 9 bases, V lost 4 bases, and 9 bases had no gene match. The CDR3 coding sequence is TGTGCCAGCAGTGTGCGTACTAGCGGGATAGCTGAGCAGTTCTTC. Protein: CASSVRTSGIAEQFF.

CDR3 region: CASSPSRDTEAFF. The CDR3 nucleotides are TGTGCCAGCTCACCCAGCAGGGACACTGAAGCTTTCTTT. This chain connects TRBV18 to TRBJ1-1; D is perhaps TRBD1 (5 bases). The V end was cut by 3 bases, the J end by 3 bases, with 8 bases between. Germline CDR1 is KGHSH and CDR2 is LQKENI. CDR3 size: 13 residues. Looking up the rest from reference TRBV18 and TRBJ1-1 gives the full variable domain: NAGVMQNPRHLVRRRGQEARLRCSPMKGHSHVYWYRQLPEEGLKFMVYLQKENIIDESGMPKERFSAEFPKEGPSILRIQQVVRGDSAAYFCASSPSRDTEAFFGQGTRLTVV.

The rearrangement links TRBV7-9 to TRBJ1-6, with 7 bases identical to TRBD1. The CDR3 covers 15 residues. V gave up 4 bases and J gave up 6 bases; unmatched junction bases: 6. Germline CDR1 SEHNR, CDR2 FQNEAQ (reference sequence). The CDR3 is CASSSPGQSNSPLHF. CDR3 coding DNA: TGTGCCAGCAGCTCCCCGGGACAGTCTAATTCACCCCTCCACTTT.

The chain employs TRBV5-1 and TRBJ2-1; the D gene is possibly TRBD1 (5 bases). The CDR3 has 14 residues. The V and J ends lost 4 bases and 3 bases respectively, with 11 bases between them. The V gene's germline CDR1 is SGHRS and CDR2 YFSETQ. CDR3 in DNA: TGCGCCAGCAGCCTACAGGAGAACTACAATGAGCAGTTCTTC. Translating it yields CASSLQENYNEQFF.

The CDR3 region is CASRGDRENSPLHF. The CDR3 DNA reads as TGTGCCAGCAGAGGAGACAGGGAGAATTCACCCCTCCACTTT. The chain recombines TRBV6-5 with TRBJ1-6; 7 bases are a match to TRBD1. The CDR3 loop spans 14 amino acids. Germline loops: CDR1 MNHEY, CDR2 SVGAGI. V lost 6 bases and J lost 7; bases outside the gene matches: 6.

This clone was seen only a few times. The genes are TRBV7-7 and TRBJ2-2; D may be TRBD2 (6 bases). CDR3 length equals 17 residues. The V end was cut by 5 bases, the J end by 4 bases, with 20 bases between. Germline V CDR1 and CDR2: SSHAT, FNYEAQ (reference sequence). The CDR3 loop reads CASSPNPRDSSTGELFF. CDR3 in DNA: TGTGCCAGCAGCCCGAACCCCCGGGACTCAAGCACCGGGGAGCTGTTTTTT.

This clone was counted between two and nine times. The chain employs TRBV27 and TRBJ1-2, with 7 nucleotides matching TRBD1. The CDR3 extends over 17 amino acids. V gave up 2 bases and J gave up 6 bases; unmatched junction bases: 15. Germline V lookup: CDR1 MNHEY, CDR2 SMNVEV (reference sequence). In nucleotides, the CDR3 is TGTGCCAGCAGTTTAGGAAGGACAGGAAAGACCAAAGATGGCTACACCTTC. Protein sequence: CASSLGRTGKTKDGYTF.

The rearrangement joins TRBV15 to TRBJ2-3, with D unresolved. This CDR3 spans 15 amino acids. The V gene's germline CDR1 is LNHNV and CDR2 YYDKDF (reference sequence). Trimming took 4 bases from V and 1 from J, leaving 12 bases between them. CDR3 nucleotide sequence: TGTGCCACCAGCACCCAAGAGCGAGGCACAGATACGCAGTATTTT. Translating gives CATSTQERGTDTQYF. Looking up the rest from reference TRBV15 and TRBJ2-3 gives the full variable domain: DAMVIQNPRYQVTQFGKPVTLSCSQTLNHNVMYWYQQKSSQAPKLLFHYYDKDFNNEADTPDNFQSRRPNTSFCFLDIRSPGLGDTAMYLCATSTQERGTDTQYFGPGTRLTVL.

This chain links TRBV28 with TRBJ1-2, with D uncertain. This CDR3 has 13 amino acids. Germline values: CDR1 MDHEN, CDR2 SYDVKM. The V gene lost 2 bases and the J gene lost 4 bases, with 8 bases spanning the gap. CDR3 residues: CASSLQTLYGYTF. CDR3 sequence (DNA): TGTGCCAGCAGTTTACAGACACTCTATGGCTACACCTTC.

This clone has only a few counts. The genes are TRBV19 and TRBJ2-7; D is perhaps TRBD1 (6 bases). V was pared by 1 base and J by 5 bases, with 9 bases between. From germline, CDR1 is LNHDA and CDR2 SQIVND (reference sequence). This CDR3 contains 13 residues. The CDR3: CASSIGGGNEQYF. The CDR3 nucleotides are TGTGCCAGTAGTATAGGAGGGGGAAACGAGCAGTACTTC. Full variable domain (missing parts from reference TRBV19 and TRBJ2-7): DGGITQSPKYLFRKEGQNVTLSCEQNLNHDAMYWYRQDPGQGLRLIYYSQIVNDFQKGDIAEGYSVSREKKESFPLTVTSAQKNPTAFYLCASSIGGGNEQYFGPGTRLTVT.

CDR3 sequence reads: CASSLAGTSGRADTGELFF. The CDR3 bases are TGCGCCAGCAGCTTGGCAGGGACTAGCGGGAGGGCCGACACCGGGGAGCTGTTTTTT. The V and J genes are TRBV5-1 and TRBJ2-2, with 16 positions matching TRBD2. The CDR3 totals 19 residues. V shed 0 bases, J shed 3 bases, and the junction held 5 bases outside the gene matches. Germline CDR1 and CDR2: SGHRS and YFSETQ.

This clone has only one observation. A read error may explain this, as a much larger clone is one base away. The V call is TRBV11-2, the J call TRBJ2-5; tentatively, D is TRBD2 (6 bases). The CDR3 sequence is 15 residues long. The germline V gene has CDR1 SGHAT and CDR2 FQNNGV. The CDR3 reads CASSSDGGGGETRYF. CDR3 coding DNA: TGTGCCAGCAGCTCAGATGGGGGAGGAGGAGAGACCCGGTACTTC.